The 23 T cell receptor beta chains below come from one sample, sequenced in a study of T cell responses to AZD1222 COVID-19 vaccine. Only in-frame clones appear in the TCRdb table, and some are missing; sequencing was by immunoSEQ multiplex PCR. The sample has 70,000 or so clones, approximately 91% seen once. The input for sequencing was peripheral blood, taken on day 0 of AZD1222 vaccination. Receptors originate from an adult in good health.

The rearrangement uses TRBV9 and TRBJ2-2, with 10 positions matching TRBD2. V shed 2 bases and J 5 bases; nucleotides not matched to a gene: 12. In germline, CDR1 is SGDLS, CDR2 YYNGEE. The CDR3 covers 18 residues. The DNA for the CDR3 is TGTGCCAGCAGCGTGGGGTTAGGGCTAGCGGGAGATACCGGGGAGCTGTTTTTT. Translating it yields CASSVGLGLAGDTGELFF.

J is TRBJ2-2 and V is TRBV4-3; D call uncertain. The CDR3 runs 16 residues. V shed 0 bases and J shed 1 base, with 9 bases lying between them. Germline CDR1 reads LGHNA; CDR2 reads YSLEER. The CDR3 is CASSQDRGGNTGELFF. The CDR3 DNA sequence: TGCGCCAGCAGCCAAGATCGTGGCGGGAACACCGGGGAGCTGTTTTTT.

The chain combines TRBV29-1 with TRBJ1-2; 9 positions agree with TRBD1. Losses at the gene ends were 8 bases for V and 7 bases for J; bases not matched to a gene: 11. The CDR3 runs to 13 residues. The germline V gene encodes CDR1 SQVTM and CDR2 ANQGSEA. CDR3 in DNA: TGCAGCTCCGCGGGGGGGACAGGGTTTGGCTACACCTTC. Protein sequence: CSSAGGTGFGYTF.

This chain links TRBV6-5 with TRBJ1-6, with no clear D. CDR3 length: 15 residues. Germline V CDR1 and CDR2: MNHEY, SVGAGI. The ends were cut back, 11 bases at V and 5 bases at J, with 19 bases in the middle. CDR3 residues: CALMREERDNSPLHF. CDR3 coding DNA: TGTGCCCTCATGCGGGAGGAGAGAGATAATTCACCCCTCCACTTT.

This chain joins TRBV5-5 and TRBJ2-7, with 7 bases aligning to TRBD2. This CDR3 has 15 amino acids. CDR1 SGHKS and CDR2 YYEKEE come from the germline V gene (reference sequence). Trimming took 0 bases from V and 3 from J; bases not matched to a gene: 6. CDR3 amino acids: CASSLVAGVDYEQYF. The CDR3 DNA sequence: TGTGCCAGCAGCTTGGTGGCGGGAGTGGACTACGAGCAGTACTTC.

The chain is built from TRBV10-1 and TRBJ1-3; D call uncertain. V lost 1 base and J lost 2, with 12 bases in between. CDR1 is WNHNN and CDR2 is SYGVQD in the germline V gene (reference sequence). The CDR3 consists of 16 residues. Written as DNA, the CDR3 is TGCGCCAGCAGTGAGTACCCGGGAGTGGCTGGAAACACCATATATTTT. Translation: CASSEYPGVAGNTIYF.

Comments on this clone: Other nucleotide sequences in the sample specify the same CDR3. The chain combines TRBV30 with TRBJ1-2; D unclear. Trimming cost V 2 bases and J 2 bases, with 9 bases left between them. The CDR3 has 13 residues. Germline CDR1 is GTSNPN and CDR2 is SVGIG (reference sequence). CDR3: CAWSLGINYGYTF. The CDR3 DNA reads TGTGCCTGGAGTCTTGGGATAAACTATGGCTACACCTTC.

The CDR3 DNA sequence: TGTGCCAGCAGTTTAGATGGGGGCACAGATACGCAGTATTTT. This codes for CASSLDGGTDTQYF. The chain combines TRBV6-4 with TRBJ2-3; D remains unclear. This CDR3 spans 14 amino acids. Germline CDR1 and CDR2: MRHNA and SNTAGT. V was shortened by 5 bases and J by 1 base, with 10 bases between the two germline ends.

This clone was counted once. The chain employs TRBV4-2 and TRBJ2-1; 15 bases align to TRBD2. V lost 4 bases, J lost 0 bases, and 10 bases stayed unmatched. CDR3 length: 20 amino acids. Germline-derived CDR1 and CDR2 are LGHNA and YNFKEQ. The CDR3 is CASSRLGGTSGRTSYNEQFF. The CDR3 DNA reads TGTGCCAGCAGCCGCTTAGGAGGGACTAGCGGGAGGACCTCCTACAATGAGCAGTTCTTC.

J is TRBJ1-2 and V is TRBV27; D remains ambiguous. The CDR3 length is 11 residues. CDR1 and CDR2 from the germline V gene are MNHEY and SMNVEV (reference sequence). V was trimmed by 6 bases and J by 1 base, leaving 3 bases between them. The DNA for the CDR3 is TGTGCCAGCAGAGATAACTATGGCTACACCTTC. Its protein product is CASRDNYGYTF.

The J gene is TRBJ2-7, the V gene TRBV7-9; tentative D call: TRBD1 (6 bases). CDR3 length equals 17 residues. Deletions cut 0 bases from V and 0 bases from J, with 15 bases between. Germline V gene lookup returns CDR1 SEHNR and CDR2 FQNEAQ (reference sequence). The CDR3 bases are TGTGCCAGCAGCTTAGCGGGGGCGCGACTAAGCTCCTACGAGCAGTACTTC. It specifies CASSLAGARLSSYEQYF. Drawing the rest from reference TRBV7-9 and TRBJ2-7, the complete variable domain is DTGVSQNPRHKITKRGQNVTFRCDPISEHNRLYWYRQTLGQGPEFLTYFQNEAQLEKSRLLSDRFSAERPKGSFSTLEIQRTEQGDSAMYLCASSLAGARLSSYEQYFGPGTRLTVT.

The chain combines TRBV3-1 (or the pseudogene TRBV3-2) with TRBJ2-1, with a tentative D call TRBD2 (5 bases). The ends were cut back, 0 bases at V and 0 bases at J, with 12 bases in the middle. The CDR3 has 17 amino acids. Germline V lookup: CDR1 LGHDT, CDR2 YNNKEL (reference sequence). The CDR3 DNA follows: TGTGCCAGCAGCCAAGATATGAGGGATATCTCCTACAATGAGCAGTTCTTC. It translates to CASSQDMRDISYNEQFF.

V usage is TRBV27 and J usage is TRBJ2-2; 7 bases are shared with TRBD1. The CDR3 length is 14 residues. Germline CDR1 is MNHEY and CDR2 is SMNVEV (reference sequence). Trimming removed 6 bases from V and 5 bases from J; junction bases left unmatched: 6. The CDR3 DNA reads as TGTGCCAGCAGCCAAAGGGGGCTGACCGGGGAGCTGTTTTTT. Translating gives CASSQRGLTGELFF.

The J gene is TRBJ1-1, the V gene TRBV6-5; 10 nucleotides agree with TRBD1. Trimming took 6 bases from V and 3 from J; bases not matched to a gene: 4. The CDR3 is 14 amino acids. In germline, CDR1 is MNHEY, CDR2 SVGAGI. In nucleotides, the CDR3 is TGTGCCAGCAGGTGGACAGGGGGGGACACTGAAGCTTTCTTT. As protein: CASRWTGGDTEAFF.

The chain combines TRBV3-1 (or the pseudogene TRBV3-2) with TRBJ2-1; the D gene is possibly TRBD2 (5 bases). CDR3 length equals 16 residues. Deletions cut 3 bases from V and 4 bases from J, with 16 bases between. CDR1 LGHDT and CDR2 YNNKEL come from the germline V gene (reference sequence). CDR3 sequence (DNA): TGTGCCAGCAGCCACGAAAGCGGAGCCGGATACAATGAGCAGTTCTTC. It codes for CASSHESGAGYNEQFF.

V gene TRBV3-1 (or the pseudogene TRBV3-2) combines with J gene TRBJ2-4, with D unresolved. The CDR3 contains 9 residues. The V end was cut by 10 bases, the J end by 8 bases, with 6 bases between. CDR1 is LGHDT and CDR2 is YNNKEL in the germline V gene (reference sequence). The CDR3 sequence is CAIRDIQYF. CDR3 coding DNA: TGTGCCATCCGAGACATTCAGTACTTC.

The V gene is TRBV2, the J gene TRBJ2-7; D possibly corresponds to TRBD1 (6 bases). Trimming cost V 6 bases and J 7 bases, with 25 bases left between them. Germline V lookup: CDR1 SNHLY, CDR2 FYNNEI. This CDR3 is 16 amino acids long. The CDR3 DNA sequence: TGTGCCAGCAGACCCCTAAGGACAGCGGACTTGTGGGAGCAGTACTTC. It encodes CASRPLRTADLWEQYF. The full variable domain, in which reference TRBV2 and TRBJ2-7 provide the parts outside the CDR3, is EPEVTQTPSHQVTQMGQEVILRCVPISNHLYFYWYRQILGQKVEFLVSFYNNEISEKSEIFDDQFSVERPDGSNFTLKIRSTKLEDSAMYFCASRPLRTADLWEQYFGPGTRLTVT.

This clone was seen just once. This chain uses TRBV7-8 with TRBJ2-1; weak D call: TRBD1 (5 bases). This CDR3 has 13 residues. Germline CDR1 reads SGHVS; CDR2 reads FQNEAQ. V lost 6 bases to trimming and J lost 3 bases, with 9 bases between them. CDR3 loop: CASSHQGYNEQFF. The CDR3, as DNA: TGTGCCAGCAGTCATCAGGGCTACAATGAGCAGTTCTTC.

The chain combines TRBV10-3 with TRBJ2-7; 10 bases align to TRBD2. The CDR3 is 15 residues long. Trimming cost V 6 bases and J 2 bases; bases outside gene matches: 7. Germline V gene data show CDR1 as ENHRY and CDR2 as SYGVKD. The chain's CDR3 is CAIRSGTSVTYEQYF. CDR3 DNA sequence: TGTGCCATCAGGTCCGGGACTAGCGTAACCTACGAGCAGTACTTC.

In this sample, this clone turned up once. The CDR3 DNA is TGTGCCACCAACCCCGGGACAACCGACGCCGGGGAGCTGTTTTTT. It yields the protein CATNPGTTDAGELFF. V usage is TRBV19 and J usage is TRBJ2-2; perhaps TRBD1 as D (6 bases). Trimming removed 10 bases at V and 6 bases at J, with 21 bases between. Germline V gene data show CDR1 as LNHDA and CDR2 as SQIVND (reference sequence). There are 15 residues in the CDR3.

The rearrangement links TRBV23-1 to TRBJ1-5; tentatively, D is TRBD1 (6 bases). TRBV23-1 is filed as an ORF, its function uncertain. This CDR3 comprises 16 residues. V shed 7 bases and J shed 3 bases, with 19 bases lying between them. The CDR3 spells CASMGPFRGANQPQHF. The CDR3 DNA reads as TGCGCCAGCATGGGACCTTTTCGGGGGGCCAATCAGCCCCAGCATTTT.

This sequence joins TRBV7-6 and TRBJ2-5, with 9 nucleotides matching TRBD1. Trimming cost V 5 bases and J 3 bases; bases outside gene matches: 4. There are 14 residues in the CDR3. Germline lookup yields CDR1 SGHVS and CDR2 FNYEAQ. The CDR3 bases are TGTGCCAGCAGCCCAGGGACAGGGAAAGAGACCCAGTACTTC. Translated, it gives CASSPGTGKETQYF.

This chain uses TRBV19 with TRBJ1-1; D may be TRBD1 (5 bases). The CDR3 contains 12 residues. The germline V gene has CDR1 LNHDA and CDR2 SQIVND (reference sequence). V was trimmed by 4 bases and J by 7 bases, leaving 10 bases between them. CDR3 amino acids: CASSKTVFEAFF. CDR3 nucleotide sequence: TGTGCCAGTAGTAAGACAGTTTTTGAAGCTTTCTTT.